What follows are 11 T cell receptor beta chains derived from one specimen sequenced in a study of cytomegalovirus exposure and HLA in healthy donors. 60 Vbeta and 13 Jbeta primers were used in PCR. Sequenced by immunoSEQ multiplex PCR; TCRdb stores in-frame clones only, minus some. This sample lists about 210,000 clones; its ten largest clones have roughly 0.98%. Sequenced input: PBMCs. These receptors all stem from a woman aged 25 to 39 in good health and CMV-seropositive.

The CDR3 DNA reads as TGTGCCAGCAGTGAAGTAGGGGAAGAGACCCAGTACTTC. Amino acids: CASSEVGEETQYF. J is TRBJ2-5 and V is TRBV6-1; maybe TRBD1 (5 bases). The CDR3 spans 13 residues. V lost 1 base and J lost 3, with 6 bases in between. The V gene's germline CDR1 is MNHNS and CDR2 SASEGT.

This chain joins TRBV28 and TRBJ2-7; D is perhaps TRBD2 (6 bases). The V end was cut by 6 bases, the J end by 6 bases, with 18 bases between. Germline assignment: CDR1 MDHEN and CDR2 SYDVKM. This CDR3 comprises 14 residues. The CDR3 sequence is CASSTGTFVLEQYF. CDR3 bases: TGTGCCAGCAGCACGGGGACTTTCGTCCTCGAGCAGTACTTC.

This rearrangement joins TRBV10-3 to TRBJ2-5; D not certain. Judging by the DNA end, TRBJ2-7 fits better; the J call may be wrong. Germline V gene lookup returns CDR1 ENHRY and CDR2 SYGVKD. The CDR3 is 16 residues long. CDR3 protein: CAISDRLTGKAYEQYF. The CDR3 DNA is TGTGCCATCAGTGACCGGTTGACTGGCAAGGCCTACGAGCAGTACTTC.

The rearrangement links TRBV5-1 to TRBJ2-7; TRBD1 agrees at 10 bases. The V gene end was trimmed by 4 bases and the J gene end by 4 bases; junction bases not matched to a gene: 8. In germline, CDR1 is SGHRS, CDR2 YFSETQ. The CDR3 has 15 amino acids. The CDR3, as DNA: TGCGCCAGCAGCCTATCCGGGACAGGGGAATACGAGCAGTACTTC. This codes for CASSLSGTGEYEQYF. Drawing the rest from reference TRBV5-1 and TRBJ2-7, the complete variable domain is KAGVTQTPRYLIKTRGQQVTLSCSPISGHRSVSWYQQTPGQGLQFLFEYFSETQRNKGNFPGRFSGRQFSNSRSEMNVSTLELGDSALYLCASSLSGTGEYEQYFGPGTRLTVT.

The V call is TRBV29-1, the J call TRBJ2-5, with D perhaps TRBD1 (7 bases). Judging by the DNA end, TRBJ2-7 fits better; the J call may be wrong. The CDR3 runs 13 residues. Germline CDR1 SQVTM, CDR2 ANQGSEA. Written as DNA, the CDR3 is TGCAGCGTGCGGGGACAGAACTCCTACGAGCAGTACTTC. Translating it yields CSVRGQNSYEQYF.

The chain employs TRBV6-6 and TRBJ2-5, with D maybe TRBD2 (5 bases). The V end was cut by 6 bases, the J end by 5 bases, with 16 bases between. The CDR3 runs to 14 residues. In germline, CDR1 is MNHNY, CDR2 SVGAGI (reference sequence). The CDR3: CASSPRGIEETQYF. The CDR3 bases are TGTGCCAGCAGCCCCCGGGGAATTGAGGAGACCCAGTACTTC.

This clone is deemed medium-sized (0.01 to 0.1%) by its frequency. CDR3 sequence (DNA): TGTGCCATCACCCAGGGGGAGGCTGAAGCTTTCTTT. Its translation: CAITQGEAEAFF. This sequence joins TRBV10-3 and TRBJ1-1; 7 bases are a match to TRBD1. V trimming: 7 bases; J trimming: 6 bases; junction bases outside the gene matches: 5. This CDR3 comprises 12 residues. Per the germline V gene, CDR1 is ENHRY and CDR2 is SYGVKD.

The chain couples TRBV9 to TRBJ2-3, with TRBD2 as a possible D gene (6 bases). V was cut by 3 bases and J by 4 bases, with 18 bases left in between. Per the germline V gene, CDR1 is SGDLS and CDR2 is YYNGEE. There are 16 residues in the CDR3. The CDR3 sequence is CASSGLGGGGADTQYF. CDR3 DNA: TGTGCCAGCAGCGGACTGGGGGGTGGTGGGGCAGATACGCAGTATTTT.

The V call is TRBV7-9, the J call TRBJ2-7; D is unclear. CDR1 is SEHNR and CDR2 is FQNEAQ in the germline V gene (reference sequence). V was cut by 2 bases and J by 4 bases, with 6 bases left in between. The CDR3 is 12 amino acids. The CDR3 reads CASSLTRYEQYF. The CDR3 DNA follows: TGTGCCAGCAGCTTAACCCGGTACGAGCAGTACTTC.

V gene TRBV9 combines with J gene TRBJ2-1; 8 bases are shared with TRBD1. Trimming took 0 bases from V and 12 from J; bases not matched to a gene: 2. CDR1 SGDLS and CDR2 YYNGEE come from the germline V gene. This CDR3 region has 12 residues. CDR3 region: CASSVADRGQFF. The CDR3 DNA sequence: TGTGCCAGCAGCGTAGCTGACAGGGGGCAGTTCTTC.

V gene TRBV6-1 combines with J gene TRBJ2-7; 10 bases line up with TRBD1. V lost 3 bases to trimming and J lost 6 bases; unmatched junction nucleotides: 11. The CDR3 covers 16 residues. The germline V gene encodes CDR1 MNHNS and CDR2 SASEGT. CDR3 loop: CASSDPGQGILREQYF. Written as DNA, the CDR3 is TGTGCCAGCAGTGATCCGGGACAGGGGATACTACGCGAGCAGTACTTC.